Only a few counts were recorded for the clone carrying this TCR beta chain. These data come from a study of T cells in Graves' hyperthyroidism and ophthalmopathy. In the study overall: Sampling of peripheral blood happened at initial diagnosis, prior to any treatment.

Template material for amplifying TCR beta CDR3 regions consisted of RNA transcripts. The TCR CDR3 was amplified in a first-round RT-PCR using the HTBI primer set. Each CDR3 protein gets one entry after TCRdb re-called the multiplex PCR reads with MiXCR. The data contain around 690,000 distinct CDR3 sequences, more than 20% of them singletons. The J segment lost 7 bases and the V segment lost 3 bases, leaving 6 bases of the junction unmatched. The germline gives CDR1 ENHRY, CDR2 SYGVKD. The CDR3 spans 14 residues. This chain connects TRBV10-3 to TRBJ2-1; 7 bases map to TRBD2. The sequence was obtained from a man in his thirties or forties with Graves' ophthalmopathy. Material: blood. The CDR3 is CAISDSGARNEQFF. DNA of the CDR3: TGTGCCATCAGTGACAGCGGGGCGAGGAATGAGCAGTTCTTC.